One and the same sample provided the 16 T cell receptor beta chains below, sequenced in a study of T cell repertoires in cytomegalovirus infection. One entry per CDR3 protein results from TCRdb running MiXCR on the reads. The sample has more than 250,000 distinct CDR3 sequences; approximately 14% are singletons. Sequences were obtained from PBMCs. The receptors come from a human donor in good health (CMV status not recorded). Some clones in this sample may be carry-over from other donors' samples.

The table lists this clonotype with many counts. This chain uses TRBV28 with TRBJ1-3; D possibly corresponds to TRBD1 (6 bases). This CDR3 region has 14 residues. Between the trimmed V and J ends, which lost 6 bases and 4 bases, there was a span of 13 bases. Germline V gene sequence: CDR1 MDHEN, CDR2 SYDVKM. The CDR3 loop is CASSRGQTGNTIYF. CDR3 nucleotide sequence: TGTGCCAGCAGCCGAGGACAGACAGGAAACACCATATATTTT.

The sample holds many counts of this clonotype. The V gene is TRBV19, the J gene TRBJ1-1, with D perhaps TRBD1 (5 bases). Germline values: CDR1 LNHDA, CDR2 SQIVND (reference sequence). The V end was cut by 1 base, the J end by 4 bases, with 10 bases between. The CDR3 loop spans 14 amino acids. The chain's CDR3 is CASSIVGGATEAFF. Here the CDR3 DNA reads TGTGCCAGTAGTATAGTTGGAGGGGCCACTGAAGCTTTCTTT.

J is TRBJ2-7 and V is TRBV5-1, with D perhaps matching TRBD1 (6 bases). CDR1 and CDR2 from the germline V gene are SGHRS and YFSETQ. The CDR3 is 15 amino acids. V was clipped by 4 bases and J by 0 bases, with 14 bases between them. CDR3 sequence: CASSKTRDISYEQYF. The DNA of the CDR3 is TGCGCCAGCAGCAAAACCCGGGACATCTCCTACGAGCAGTACTTC.

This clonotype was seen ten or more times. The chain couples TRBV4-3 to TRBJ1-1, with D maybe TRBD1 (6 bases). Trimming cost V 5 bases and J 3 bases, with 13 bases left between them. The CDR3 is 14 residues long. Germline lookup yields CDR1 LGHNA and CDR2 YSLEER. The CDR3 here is CASSSQGWDTEAFF. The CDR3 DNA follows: TGCGCCAGCAGCTCCCAGGGGTGGGACACTGAAGCTTTCTTT.

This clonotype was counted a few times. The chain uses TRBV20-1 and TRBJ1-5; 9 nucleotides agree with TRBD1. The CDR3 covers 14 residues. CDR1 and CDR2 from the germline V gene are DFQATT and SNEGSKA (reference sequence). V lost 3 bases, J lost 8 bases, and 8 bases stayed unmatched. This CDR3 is CSASRYRGLEPQHF. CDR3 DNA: TGCAGTGCTAGTCGTTACAGGGGGCTGGAGCCCCAGCATTTT.

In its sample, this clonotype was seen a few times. The CDR3 sequence: CSVESGSGEQYF. CDR3 DNA: TGCAGCGTTGAATCGGGGTCTGGGGAGCAGTACTTC. The genes are TRBV29-1 and TRBJ2-7; D is possibly TRBD2 (5 bases). V was clipped by 2 bases and J by 7 bases, with 12 bases between them. CDR1 and CDR2 from the germline V gene are SQVTM and ANQGSEA. The CDR3 runs to 12 residues.

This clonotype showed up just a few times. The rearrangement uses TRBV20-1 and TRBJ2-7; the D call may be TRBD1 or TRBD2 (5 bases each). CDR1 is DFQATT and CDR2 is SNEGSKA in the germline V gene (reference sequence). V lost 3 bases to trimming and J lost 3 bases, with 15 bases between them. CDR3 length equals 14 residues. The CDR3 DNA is TGCAGTGCTAGGGAGAGGGGATGGGGCTACGAGCAGTACTTC. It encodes CSARERGWGYEQYF.

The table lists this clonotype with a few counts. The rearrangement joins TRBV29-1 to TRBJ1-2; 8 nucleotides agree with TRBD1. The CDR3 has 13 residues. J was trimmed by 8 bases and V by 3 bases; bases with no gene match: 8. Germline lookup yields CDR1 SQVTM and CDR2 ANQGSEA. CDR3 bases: TGCAGCGTTGAGTCAGGGGGCATTTGGGGCTACACCTTC. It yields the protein CSVESGGIWGYTF.

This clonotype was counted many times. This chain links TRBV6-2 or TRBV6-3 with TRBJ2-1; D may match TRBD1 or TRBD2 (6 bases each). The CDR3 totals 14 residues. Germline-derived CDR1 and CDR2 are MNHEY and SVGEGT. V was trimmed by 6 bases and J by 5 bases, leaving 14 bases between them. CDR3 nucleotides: TGTGCCAGCAGGTCTGGCGGGACACACAATGAGCAGTTCTTC. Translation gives CASRSGGTHNEQFF.

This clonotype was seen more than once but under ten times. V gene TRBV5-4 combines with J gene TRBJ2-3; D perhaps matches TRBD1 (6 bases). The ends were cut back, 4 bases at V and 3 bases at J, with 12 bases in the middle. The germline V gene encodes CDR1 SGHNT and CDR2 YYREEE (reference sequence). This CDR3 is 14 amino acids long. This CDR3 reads CASSRDMATDTQYF. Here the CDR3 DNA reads TGTGCCAGCAGCCGGGACATGGCAACAGATACGCAGTATTTT. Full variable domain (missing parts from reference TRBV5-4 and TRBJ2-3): ETGVTQSPTHLIKTRGQQVTLRCSSQSGHNTVSWYQQALGQGPQFIFQYYREEENGRGNFPPRFSGLQFPNYSSELNVNALELDDSALYLCASSRDMATDTQYFGPGTRLTVL.

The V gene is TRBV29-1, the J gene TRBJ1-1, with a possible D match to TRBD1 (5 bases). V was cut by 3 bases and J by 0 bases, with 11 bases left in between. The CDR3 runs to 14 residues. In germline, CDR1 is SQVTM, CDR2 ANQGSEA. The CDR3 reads CSVDGGGVNTEAFF. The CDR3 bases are TGCAGCGTTGATGGGGGAGGGGTGAACACTGAAGCTTTCTTT.

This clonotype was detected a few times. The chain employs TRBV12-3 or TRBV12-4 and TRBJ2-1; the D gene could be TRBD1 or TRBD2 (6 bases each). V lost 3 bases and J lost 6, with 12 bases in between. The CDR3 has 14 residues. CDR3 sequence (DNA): TGTGCCAGCAGTTTTGCACAGGGAGGCAATGAGCAGTTCTTC. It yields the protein CASSFAQGGNEQFF.

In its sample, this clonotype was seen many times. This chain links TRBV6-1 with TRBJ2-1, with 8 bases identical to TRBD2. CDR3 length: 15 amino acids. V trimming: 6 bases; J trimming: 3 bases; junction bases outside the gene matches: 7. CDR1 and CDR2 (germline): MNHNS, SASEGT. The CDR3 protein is CASSQTSGDYNEQFF. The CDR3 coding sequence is TGTGCCAGCAGCCAAACTAGCGGAGACTACAATGAGCAGTTCTTC.

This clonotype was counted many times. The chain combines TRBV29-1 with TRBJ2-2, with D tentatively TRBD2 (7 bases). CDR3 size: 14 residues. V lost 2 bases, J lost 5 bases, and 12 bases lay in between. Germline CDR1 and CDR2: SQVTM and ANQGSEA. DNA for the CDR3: TGCAGCGTTGAACCCGGGGGGCTTACCGGGGAGCTGTTTTTT. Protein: CSVEPGGLTGELFF.

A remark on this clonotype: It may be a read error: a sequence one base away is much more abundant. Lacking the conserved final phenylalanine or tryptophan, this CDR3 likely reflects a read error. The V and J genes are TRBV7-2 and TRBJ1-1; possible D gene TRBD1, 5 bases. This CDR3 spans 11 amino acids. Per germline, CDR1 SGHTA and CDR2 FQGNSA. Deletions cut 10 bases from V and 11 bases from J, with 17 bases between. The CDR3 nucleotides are TGTGCCACCCGACTGGTCGGGGGGGCTTTCTCT. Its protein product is CATRLVGGAFS.

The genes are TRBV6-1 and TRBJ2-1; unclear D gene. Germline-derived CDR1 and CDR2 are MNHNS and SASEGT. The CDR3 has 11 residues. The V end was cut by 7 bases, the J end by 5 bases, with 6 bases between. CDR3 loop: CASKWDNEQFF. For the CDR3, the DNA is TGTGCCAGCAAGTGGGACAATGAGCAGTTCTTC.